This T cell receptor (beta chain) was retrieved from a study of blood T cells in healthy people across ages. On this clonotype: Its antigen is undetermined.

Study observations and caveats: More naive CD4+ cells and higher diversity were found in long-lived than in aged donors. It was held that the diversity estimates obtained from one million T cells were underestimates.

A sample-barcoded 5' primer and a J-beta primer mix were used in a second PCR of roughly 7 to 11 cycles. Every cDNA molecule carried a tag from a template-switch adaptor bearing 12 random nucleotides. TCRdb independently ran MiXCR on the 5' RACE reads; one entry per CDR3 protein. This table holds roughly 2 million distinct CDR3 sequences, approximately 50% found once. V lost 3 bases to trimming and J lost 2 bases, with 13 bases between them. Germline CDR1 LNHNV, CDR2 YYDKDF (reference sequence). CDR3 length: 15 amino acids. This TCR was recovered from a woman aged 40 to 55 in good health. The J gene is TRBJ1-2, the V gene TRBV15, with D possibly matching TRBD1 (5 bases). The sample consisted of blood. The CDR3 spells CATSRGEILNYGYTF. Written as DNA, the CDR3 is TGTGCCACCAGCAGGGGGGAAATCTTGAACTATGGCTACACCTTC.